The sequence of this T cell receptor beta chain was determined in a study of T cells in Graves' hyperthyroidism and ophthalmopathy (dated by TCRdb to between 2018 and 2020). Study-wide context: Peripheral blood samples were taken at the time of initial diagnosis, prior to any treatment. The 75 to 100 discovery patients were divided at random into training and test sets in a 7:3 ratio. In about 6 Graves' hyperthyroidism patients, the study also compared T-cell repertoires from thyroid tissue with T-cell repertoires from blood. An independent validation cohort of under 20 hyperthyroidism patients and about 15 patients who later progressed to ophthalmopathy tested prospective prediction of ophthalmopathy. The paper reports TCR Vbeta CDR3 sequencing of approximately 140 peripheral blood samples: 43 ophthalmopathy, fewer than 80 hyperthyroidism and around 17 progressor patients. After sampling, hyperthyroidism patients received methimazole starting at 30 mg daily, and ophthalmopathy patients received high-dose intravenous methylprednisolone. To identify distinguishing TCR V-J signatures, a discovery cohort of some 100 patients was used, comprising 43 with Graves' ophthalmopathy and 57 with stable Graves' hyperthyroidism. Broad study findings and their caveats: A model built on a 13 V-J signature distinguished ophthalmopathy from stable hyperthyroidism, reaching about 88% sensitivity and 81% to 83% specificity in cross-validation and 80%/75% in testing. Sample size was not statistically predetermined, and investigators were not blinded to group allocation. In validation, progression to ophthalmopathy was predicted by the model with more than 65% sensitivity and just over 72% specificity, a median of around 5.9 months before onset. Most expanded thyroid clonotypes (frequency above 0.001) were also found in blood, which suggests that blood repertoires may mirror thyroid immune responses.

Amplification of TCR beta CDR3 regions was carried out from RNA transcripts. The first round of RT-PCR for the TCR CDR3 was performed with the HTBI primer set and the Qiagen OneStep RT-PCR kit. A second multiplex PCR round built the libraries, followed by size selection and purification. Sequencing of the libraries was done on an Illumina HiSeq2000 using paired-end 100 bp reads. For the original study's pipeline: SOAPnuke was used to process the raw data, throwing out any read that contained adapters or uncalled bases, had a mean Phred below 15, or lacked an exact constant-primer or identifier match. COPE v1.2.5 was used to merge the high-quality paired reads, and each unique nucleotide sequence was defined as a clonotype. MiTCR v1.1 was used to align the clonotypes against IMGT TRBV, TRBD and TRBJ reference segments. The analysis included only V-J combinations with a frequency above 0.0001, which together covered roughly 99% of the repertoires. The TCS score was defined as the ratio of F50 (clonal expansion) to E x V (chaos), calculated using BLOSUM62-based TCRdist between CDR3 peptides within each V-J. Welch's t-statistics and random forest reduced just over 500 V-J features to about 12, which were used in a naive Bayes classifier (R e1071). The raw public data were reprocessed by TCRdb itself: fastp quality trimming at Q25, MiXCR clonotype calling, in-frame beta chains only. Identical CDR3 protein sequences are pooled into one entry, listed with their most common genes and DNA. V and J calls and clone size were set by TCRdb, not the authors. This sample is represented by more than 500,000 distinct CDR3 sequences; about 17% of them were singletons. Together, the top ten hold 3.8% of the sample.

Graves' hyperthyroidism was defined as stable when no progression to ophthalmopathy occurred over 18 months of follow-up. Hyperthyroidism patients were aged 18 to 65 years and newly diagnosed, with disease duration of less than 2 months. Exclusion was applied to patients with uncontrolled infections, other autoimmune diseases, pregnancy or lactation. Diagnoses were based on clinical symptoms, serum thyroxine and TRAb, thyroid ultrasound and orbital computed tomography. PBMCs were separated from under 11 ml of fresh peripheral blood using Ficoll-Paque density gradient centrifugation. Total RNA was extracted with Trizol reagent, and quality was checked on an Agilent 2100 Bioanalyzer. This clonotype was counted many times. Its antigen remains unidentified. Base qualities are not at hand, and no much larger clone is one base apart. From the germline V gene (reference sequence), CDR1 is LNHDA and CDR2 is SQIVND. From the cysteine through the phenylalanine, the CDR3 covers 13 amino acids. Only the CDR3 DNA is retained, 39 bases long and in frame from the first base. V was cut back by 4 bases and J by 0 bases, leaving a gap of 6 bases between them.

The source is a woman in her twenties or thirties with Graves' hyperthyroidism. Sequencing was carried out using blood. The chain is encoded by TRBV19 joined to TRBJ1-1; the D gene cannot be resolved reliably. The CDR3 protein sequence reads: CASSNRMNTEAFF. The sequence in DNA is TGTGCCAGTAGTAACCGCATGAACACTGAAGCTTTCTTT. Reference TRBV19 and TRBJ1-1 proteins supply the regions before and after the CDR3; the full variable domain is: DGGITQSPKYLFRKEGQNVTLSCEQNLNHDAMYWYRQDPGQGLRLIYYSQIVNDFQKGDIAEGYSVSREKKESFPLTVTSAQKNPTAFYLCASSNRMNTEAFFGQGTRLTVV.